The rows below give T cell receptor beta chains drawn from one sample of a study of T cells in Graves' hyperthyroidism and ophthalmopathy. TCRdb called the multiplex PCR reads again in MiXCR, with one record for every CDR3 protein. The table includes around 440,000 distinct CDR3 sequences, more than 15% detected once. Source material: blood. The receptors shown here come from a woman aged 18-29 years with Graves' hyperthyroidism. The conserved cysteine and the conserved F or W are not part of the CDR3 here. A D gene is named only where the DNA matches it firmly.

D	V	J	CDR3
.	TRBV6-1	TRBJ1-4	ASSEVRGEKLF
.	TRBV4-1	TRBJ1-2	ASRTRTEPGVGYT
TRBD1	TRBV4-1	TRBJ1-3	ASSQGRGRGVGNTIY
.	TRBV28	TRBJ1-1	ASTTDSRLNTEAF
TRBD1	TRBV20-1	TRBJ2-7	SARATGQGAYEQY
.	TRBV5-1	TRBJ2-7	ASSLGVGFRGYEQY
.	TRBV30	TRBJ2-2	AWNLPLDTGELF
TRBD1	TRBV12-3/TRBV12-4	TRBJ1-2	ASSLRGQSYGYT
TRBD2	TRBV7-3	TRBJ2-2	ASSPGLAGATGELF
.	TRBV2	TRBJ1-6	ANSGQNNSPLH
.	TRBV28	TRBJ1-6	ASRDSGISSYNSPLH
.	TRBV6-1	TRBJ1-5	ASSYFLGLGSDQPQH
.	TRBV19	TRBJ1-4	ASSPYRGDGKLF
.	TRBV4-1	TRBJ2-5	ASSQEGEYQETQY
TRBD2	TRBV4-2	TRBJ2-7	ASSSLRGRGEQY
.	TRBV12-3/TRBV12-4	TRBJ1-2	ASSLTDWDYGYT
TRBD2	TRBV20-1	TRBJ2-5	SARDKRGIQETQY
TRBD2	TRBV12-3/TRBV12-4	TRBJ2-1	ASRGTSGTYNEQF
TRBD1	TRBV29-1	TRBJ1-5	SVRQGTDQPQH